This paragraph covers one T cell receptor (beta chain) sequence. A much larger clone lies a single base off, so this may be a read error. Library preparation (for TCRbeta) was performed with unique molecular identifiers. MiXCR, run by TCRdb on the PCR reads, gives a single entry per CDR3 protein. The sample includes around 700,000 distinct CDR3 sequences, less than 15% of them seen just once. This sample is drawn from a study of T-cell reconstitution after alpha-beta-depleted transplantation in children. The TCR sequence derives from a girl aged 2 to 9 with congenital amegakaryocytic thrombocytopenia, due to receive a stem cell transplant. Sequenced material: PBMCs, taken before TCRalphabeta/CD19-depleted stem cell transplant.

The chain's CDR3 is CASSFGTSGSLIAQYF. The CDR3 region has the DNA TGTGCCAGCAGCTTCGGGACTAGCGGGAGTTTGATTGCGCAGTACTTC. The chain joins TRBV9 to TRBJ2-7; 14 bases fit TRBD2. The trim removed 4 bases at V and 9 bases at J, leaving 12 bases unmatched. In germline, CDR1 is SGDLS, CDR2 YYNGEE. The CDR3 sequence is 16 residues long. The whole variable domain, filled in from reference TRBV9 and TRBJ2-7, reads DSGVTQTPKHLITATGQRVTLRCSPRSGDLSVYWYQQSLDQGLQFLIQYYNGEERAKGNILERFSAQQFPDLHSELNLSSLELGDSALYFCASSFGTSGSLIAQYFGPGTRLTVT.